A single sample is the source of the 27 T cell receptor beta chains below, sequenced in a study of glioma-infiltrating T cells. The iRepertoire nested amplicon-rescue multiplex PCR amplified TCR alpha and beta CDR3s from RNA. TCRdb fed the multiplex PCR reads into MiXCR, producing one record per CDR3 protein. Of roughly 42,000 distinct CDR3 sequences in the sample, 20% to 25% were seen once. Source material: glioma tissue, nonneoplastic brain tissue, or PBMCs (not recorded which). The receptors come from a human donor with low-grade glioma or glioblastoma, undergoing nonglioma brain surgery, or in good health (not recorded which).

This clonotype was picked up many times. In nucleotides, the CDR3 is TGCGCCAGCAGCCATTCCCCGGGACAGGGAGCCTACGAGCAGTACTTC. Its translation is CASSHSPGQGAYEQYF. This chain links TRBV4-1 with TRBJ2-7; 9 bases are a match to TRBD1. The germline V gene has CDR1 MGHRA and CDR2 YSYEKL. V was clipped by 3 bases and J by 2 bases; unmatched bases: 8. The CDR3 has 16 residues.

With regard to this clonotype: One end of the junction does not line up with germline, which may come from a read error. The CDR3 here is CASSEIGTEGAGNTIYF. For the CDR3, the DNA is TGTGCCAGCAGTGAGATAGGGACAGAGGGCGCTGGAAACACAATATATTTT. V gene TRBV27 combines with J gene TRBJ1-3, with 7 bases matching TRBD1. Per the germline V gene, CDR1 is MNHEY and CDR2 is SMNVEV (reference sequence). The CDR3 extends over 17 amino acids.

Note on this clonotype: The junction departs from germline at one end; a sequencing error may be responsible. The rearrangement joins TRBV7-9 to TRBJ1-4; D is perhaps TRBD1 (5 bases). The CDR3 is 15 amino acids. Germline V lookup: CDR1 SEHNR, CDR2 FQNEAQ (reference sequence). CDR3 nucleotides: TGTGCCAGCAGCTTAGAAGAAGGGGCTGGCGAAAAGCTGTTTTTT. Its translation is CASSLEEGAGEKLFF.

This clonotype showed up many times. The chain has TRBV29-1 and TRBJ2-5, with 7 bases that match TRBD1. Germline loops: CDR1 SQVTM, CDR2 ANQGSEA. V shed 7 bases, J shed 5 bases, and the junction held 7 bases outside the gene matches. The CDR3 contains 12 residues. The CDR3 nucleotides read TGCAGCGCCGACAGGGTGGGCGAGACCCAGTACTTC. Translated, it gives CSADRVGETQYF.

This clonotype was observed many times. The chain carries TRBV6-1 and TRBJ2-3; 9 bases align to TRBD2. Germline CDR1 reads MNHNS; CDR2 reads SASEGT. Trimming took 5 bases from V and 3 from J; bases not matched to a gene: 3. The CDR3 covers 14 residues. DNA of the CDR3: TGTGCCAGCAGTTCCCTAGCGGGAACAGATACGCAGTATTTT. Translated: CASSSLAGTDTQYF.

To note about this clonotype: This may come from a read error, since a much larger clone is one base off. This chain links TRBV28 with TRBJ2-7, with D hard to call. The CDR3 totals 17 residues. Germline-derived CDR1 and CDR2 are MDHEN and SYDVKM. The CDR3, as DNA: TGTGACAGCAGCGATACCCTCGGCGGACCGGATTCCTACGAGCAGTACTTC. Translation gives CDSSDTLGGPDSYEQYF.

This clonotype was seen at least ten times. This chain connects TRBV6-4 to TRBJ2-1; 10 bases are a match to TRBD1. This CDR3 spans 15 amino acids. Looked up from germline, CDR1 is MRHNA and CDR2 is SNTAGT. With V trimmed by 5 bases and J by 7 bases, 8 bases remained unmatched. CDR3 nucleotides: TGTGCCAGCAGTTCCGGGACAGGGGAGGGGAATGAGCAGTTCTTC. Translation: CASSSGTGEGNEQFF.

This clonotype was seen only a few times. CDR3 sequence (DNA): TGTGCCAGCAGTAACACGGCAACTAATGAAAAACTGTTTTTT. Residues: CASSNTATNEKLFF. The chain uses TRBV12-3 or TRBV12-4 and TRBJ1-4, with D uncertain. V was shortened by 5 bases and J by 0 bases, with 7 bases between the two germline ends. This CDR3 has 14 amino acids.

This rearrangement joins TRBV7-2 to TRBJ2-3; 12 positions agree with TRBD2. V lost 7 bases, J lost 3 bases, and 2 bases stayed unmatched. Per the germline V gene, CDR1 is SGHTA and CDR2 is FQGNSA. The CDR3 contains 14 residues. The CDR3 bases are TGTGCCAGCAAGACTAGCGGGAGTACAGATACGCAGTATTTT. As protein: CASKTSGSTDTQYF.

Only a few counts were recorded for this clonotype. A single base separates this from a much larger clone, so it may be a read error. This rearrangement joins TRBV7-9 to TRBJ2-1; D ambiguous. CDR3 length: 11 residues. CDR1 and CDR2 (germline): SEHNR, FQNEAQ (reference sequence). In DNA form, the CDR3 reads TGTGCCAGCAGCCTCCGGAATGAGCAGCTCTTC. This codes for CASSLRNEQLF. The complete variable domain, with remaining parts taken from reference TRBV7-9 and TRBJ2-1, reads DTGVSQNPRHKITKRGQNVTFRCDPISEHNRLYWYRQTLGQGPEFLTYFQNEAQLEKSRLLSDRFSAERPKGSFSTLEIQRTEQGDSAMYLCASSLRNEQLFGPGTRLTVL.

The table lists this clonotype with many counts. V usage is TRBV20-1 and J usage is TRBJ2-1; D is possibly TRBD1 (6 bases). Trimming removed 5 bases from V and 6 bases from J, with 20 bases in between. Germline values: CDR1 DFQATT, CDR2 SNEGSKA (reference sequence). The CDR3 has 15 amino acids. The CDR3 DNA reads as TGCAGTGCTCCAGCCCCTACTAGAGGGGGCAATGAGCAGTTCTTC. Protein sequence: CSAPAPTRGGNEQFF.

This clonotype is a singleton in its sample. Possible read error: a much larger clone is one base away. V is TRBV12-3 or TRBV12-4 and J is TRBJ2-1; no firm D call. The CDR3 covers 13 residues. V was cut by 5 bases and J by 4 bases, with 9 bases left in between. In nucleotides, the CDR3 is TGTGCCAGCAGTGTCTTTGGTTACAATGAGCAGTTCTTC. Its protein product is CASSVFGYNEQFF.

Many counts were recorded for this clonotype. The V and J genes are TRBV12-3 or TRBV12-4 and TRBJ2-3; the match to TRBD1 covers 8 bases. The CDR3 has 15 amino acids. Unmatched junction bases numbered 6, after V lost 7 bases and J lost 0 bases. The CDR3 loop is CASTNRGLSTDTQYF. CDR3 nucleotide sequence: TGTGCCAGCACCAACAGGGGGTTGAGCACAGATACGCAGTATTTT.

The sample holds a few counts of this clonotype. The chain carries TRBV29-1 and TRBJ1-3; 9 bases fit TRBD1. V gave up 3 bases and J gave up 8 bases; unmatched junction bases: 5. The germline gives CDR1 SQVTM, CDR2 ANQGSEA. The CDR3 sequence is 13 residues long. CDR3 sequence reads: CSVEGQGSHTIYF. In DNA, the CDR3 is TGCAGCGTTGAGGGACAGGGCTCACACACCATATATTTT. The full variable domain, in which reference TRBV29-1 and TRBJ1-3 provide the parts outside the CDR3, is SAVISQKPSRDICQRGTSLTIQCQVDSQVTMMFWYRQQPGQSLTLIATANQGSEATYESGFVIDKFPISRPNLTFSTLTVSNMSPEDSSIYLCSVEGQGSHTIYFGEGSWLTVV.

This clonotype has at least ten counts. V usage is TRBV6-2 or TRBV6-3 and J usage is TRBJ2-7; 7 bases fit TRBD2. This CDR3 spans 16 amino acids. Looked up from germline, CDR1 is MNHEY and CDR2 is SVGEGT. With 2 bases clipped from V and 0 bases from J, the junction kept 7 bases outside the gene matches. In DNA form, the CDR3 reads TGTGCCAGCAGTTACCACTCGGGCGGGAGCTCCTACGAGCAGTACTTC. It translates to CASSYHSGGSSYEQYF.

This clonotype was found many times. This chain joins TRBV3-1 and TRBJ1-1; D uncertain. Germline CDR1 reads LGHDT; CDR2 reads YNNKEL (reference sequence). This CDR3 comprises 13 residues. V lost 1 base and J lost 3, with 6 bases in between. The CDR3 DNA sequence: TGTGCCAGCAGCCAAGCTCTTTACACTGAAGCTTTCTTT. Amino acid sequence: CASSQALYTEAFF.

The rearrangement uses TRBV27 and TRBJ2-7; TRBD2 agrees at 7 bases. Germline V CDR1 and CDR2: MNHEY, SMNVEV (reference sequence). CDR3 size: 13 residues. The CDR3 here is CASSPLGGYKQHV. CDR3 DNA sequence: TGTGCCAGCAGTCCGCTGGGGGGGTACAAGCAGCACGTC.

This clonotype has just one count. This rearrangement joins TRBV29-1 to TRBJ1-2; D gene unclear. The CDR3 runs to 9 residues. Trimming removed 5 bases from V and 7 bases from J, with 5 bases in between. Per the germline V gene, CDR1 is SQVTM and CDR2 is ANQGSEA. Written as DNA, the CDR3 is TGCAGCGTTCCTGGTGGCTACACCTTC. It translates to CSVPGGYTF.

CDR3 coding DNA: TGCAGTGCTAGAAACCGACAGTACACTGAAGCTTTCTTT. Protein sequence: CSARNRQYTEAFF. The chain links TRBV20-1 to TRBJ1-1; D may be TRBD1 (5 bases). Looked up from germline, CDR1 is DFQATT and CDR2 is SNEGSKA (reference sequence). Trimming took 2 bases from V and 3 from J, leaving 10 bases between them. The CDR3 covers 13 residues.

This clonotype has a count of ten or more. The chain links TRBV6-1 to TRBJ1-1; possible D gene TRBD1, 6 bases. The CDR3 has 14 residues. CDR1 MNHNS and CDR2 SASEGT come from the germline V gene. V lost 4 bases to trimming and J lost 2 bases, with 11 bases between them. CDR3 in amino acids: CASSAQGGNTEAFF. For the CDR3, the DNA is TGTGCCAGCAGTGCACAGGGAGGTAACACTGAAGCTTTCTTT.

In its sample, this clonotype was seen many times. A much larger clone sits a single nucleotide away, making a read error possible. V and J are TRBV28 and TRBJ2-4, with D perhaps matching TRBD1 (5 bases). CDR3 length: 14 residues. Trimming pared 5 bases from V and 6 bases from J, leaving 14 bases between. Germline assignment: CDR1 MDHEN and CDR2 SYDVKM. This CDR3 is CASSPRAQGNIQYF. The CDR3 DNA is TGTGCCAGCAGTCCCCGAGCCCAGGGAAACATTCAGTACTTC. The full variable domain, in which reference TRBV28 and TRBJ2-4 provide the parts outside the CDR3, is DVKVTQSSRYLVKRTGEKVFLECVQDMDHENMFWYRQDPGLGLRLIYFSYDVKMKEKGDIPEGYSVSREKKERFSLILESASTNQTSMYLCASSPRAQGNIQYFGAGTRLSVL.

This clonotype was seen repeatedly, ten times or more. The gene calls are TRBV7-2 and TRBJ2-5; D possibly matches TRBD1 or TRBD2 (5 bases each). Germline V gene data show CDR1 as SGHTA and CDR2 as FQGNSA. This CDR3 region has 15 residues. V lost 5 bases and J lost 0, with 13 bases in between. The CDR3 sequence: CASSEMPGHQETQYF. The CDR3 nucleotides are TGTGCCAGCAGCGAAATGCCGGGGCACCAAGAGACCCAGTACTTC.

For this clonotype: One junction end disagrees with the germline gene, perhaps due to a read error. This chain uses TRBV5-5 with TRBJ2-7, with 10 bases matching TRBD1. Germline CDR1 is SGHKS and CDR2 is YYEKEE (reference sequence). The CDR3 is made up of 14 amino acids. This CDR3 is CASSAGTGAGEQNF. The CDR3 DNA follows: TGTGCCAGCAGCGCAGGGACAGGGGCGGGCGAGCAGAACTTC.

The sample holds many counts of this clonotype. The V gene is TRBV7-9, the J gene TRBJ2-3; 8 bases match TRBD2. Germline V gene lookup returns CDR1 SEHNR and CDR2 FQNEAQ (reference sequence). Trimming at V came to 1 base and at J to 2 bases, leaving 8 bases not matched to a gene. There are 17 residues in the CDR3. This CDR3 reads CASSLVSSGGDTDTQYF. Written as DNA, the CDR3 is TGTGCCAGCAGCTTAGTTTCTTCGGGGGGGGACACAGATACGCAGTATTTT.

This clonotype has a count of ten or more. The chain links TRBV5-5 to TRBJ1-2; 8 bases are shared with TRBD1. The ends lost 4 bases at V and 5 bases at J; junction bases unmatched: 7. The CDR3 totals 14 residues. From germline, CDR1 is SGHKS and CDR2 YYEKEE (reference sequence). The CDR3 is CASSAGQGGYGYTF. Here the CDR3 DNA reads TGTGCCAGCAGCGCCGGACAGGGAGGTTATGGCTACACCTTC.

V is TRBV3-1 and J is TRBJ1-3; D call uncertain. CDR1 and CDR2 (germline): LGHDT, YNNKEL (reference sequence). This CDR3 is 16 amino acids long. Between the trimmed V and J ends, which lost 6 bases and 0 bases, there was a span of 15 bases. The CDR3 DNA follows: TGTGCCAGCAGTTTCCCCAACAGTGGCTCTGGAAACACCATATATTTT. This encodes CASSFPNSGSGNTIYF.

This clonotype appeared many times. The chain uses TRBV4-1 and TRBJ1-3; D gene unclear. Per the germline V gene, CDR1 is MGHRA and CDR2 is YSYEKL. CDR3 size: 17 residues. Trimming cost V 0 bases and J 0 bases, with 12 bases left between them. DNA of the CDR3: TGCGCCAGCAGCCAAGAAAGGGCCAGTGCCTCTGGAAACACCATATATTTT. Its protein is CASSQERASASGNTIYF.